The entry below describes one T cell receptor (beta chain). MiXCR, applied by TCRdb to the PCR reads, yields one record per CDR3 protein. This sample carries more than 9,500 distinct CDR3 sequences, approximately 49% of them seen once, and the ten largest clones take 20% to 25%. The data were taken from a study of tumor-infiltrating lymphocytes in oesophageal squamous cell carcinoma. The specimen was esophageal tumor tissue. This receptor was identified in a male donor with esophageal squamous cell carcinoma.

The CDR3 reads CASSLLSGNQPQHF. In DNA form, the CDR3 reads TGTGCCAGCAGCTTATTATCTGGCAATCAGCCCCAGCATTTT. The rearrangement links TRBV7-2 to TRBJ1-5; D unresolved. Per germline, CDR1 SGHTA and CDR2 FQGNSA. The V end was cut by 2 bases, the J end by 2 bases, with 7 bases between. This CDR3 region has 14 residues.